Below, 24 T cell receptor beta chains from the same sample are listed, as sequenced in a study of glioma-infiltrating T cells after dendritic cell vaccination. Here immunoSEQ multiplex PCR was the method, and the copy in TCRdb shows in-frame clones only, minus some. Counted here are about 96,000 clones, about 80% occurring once; the ten biggest clones make up around 5.9%. This material consisted of blood, taken before dendritic cell vaccination. Source of these receptors: a human donor with glioblastoma.

The chain couples TRBV18 to TRBJ1-3; D might be TRBD1 (6 bases). CDR1 and CDR2 (germline): KGHSH, LQKENI. V was trimmed by 6 bases and J by 3 bases, leaving 12 bases between them. CDR3 size: 14 residues. The CDR3 protein is CASSAGQLGNTIYF. CDR3 bases: TGTGCCAGCTCCGCAGGACAGCTTGGAAACACCATATATTTT.

A word on this clone: A junction end diverges from the germline sequence, so it may reflect a read error. The V and J genes are TRBV7-7 and TRBJ2-2; TRBD2 matches at 13 bases. This CDR3 region has 16 residues. Germline V CDR1 and CDR2: SSHAT, FNYEAQ (reference sequence). The CDR3 loop is CASSSGLAGVSGELFF. In DNA, the CDR3 is TGTGCTAGCAGTTCCGGACTAGCGGGAGTCTCCGGGGAGCTGTTTTTT.

The chain joins TRBV28 to TRBJ1-1; D gene ambiguous. The CDR3 extends over 13 amino acids. Germline CDR1 MDHEN, CDR2 SYDVKM. V was clipped by 6 bases and J by 0 bases, with 8 bases between them. CDR3 sequence (DNA): TGTGCCAGCAGCCAGAGGTTGAACACTGAAGCTTTCTTT. It yields the protein CASSQRLNTEAFF.

V usage is TRBV5-6 and J usage is TRBJ1-2, with 9 positions matching TRBD1. There are 15 residues in the CDR3. V lost 4 bases and J lost 7; bases outside the gene matches: 11. Germline loops: CDR1 SGHDT, CDR2 YYEEEE. CDR3 bases: TGTGCCAGCAGCCTTATCTCGACAGGGGGAAGTGGCTACACCTTC. Its translation is CASSLISTGGSGYTF.

The chain couples TRBV2 to TRBJ1-1, with 9 bases aligning to TRBD1. CDR3 length: 14 amino acids. Germline CDR1 is SNHLY and CDR2 is FYNNEI. Germline trimming cut 6 bases from V and 5 bases from J; bases unmatched to any gene: 7. In nucleotides, the CDR3 is TGTGCCAGCAGAACGACAGGGGGTTGGACTGAAGCTTTCTTT. It encodes CASRTTGGWTEAFF.

V usage is TRBV5-1 and J usage is TRBJ1-3; TRBD1 matches 10 bases. CDR3 length: 18 residues. CDR1 is SGHRS and CDR2 is YFSETQ in the germline V gene. The J segment lost 0 bases and the V segment lost 3 bases, leaving 9 bases of the junction unmatched. The CDR3 DNA sequence: TGCGCCAGCAGCTCGAAGGGGGGACAGGGGAGCTCTGGAAACACCATATATTTT. It encodes CASSSKGGQGSSGNTIYF.

The J gene is TRBJ1-1, the V gene TRBV6-5; D remains unclear. V was trimmed by 6 bases and J by 1 base, leaving 12 bases between them. This CDR3 is built from 14 residues. Germline values: CDR1 MNHEY, CDR2 SVGAGI. CDR3 DNA sequence: TGTGCCAGCAGCCGACTTAAGAGGAACACTGAAGCTTTCTTT. Translating it yields CASSRLKRNTEAFF.

This clone came up once. The chain uses TRBV7-6 and TRBJ1-1; the match to TRBD1 covers 10 bases. CDR1 and CDR2 from the germline V gene are SGHVS and FNYEAQ. V trimming: 3 bases; J trimming: 4 bases; junction bases outside the gene matches: 8. This CDR3 comprises 16 residues. The CDR3 DNA follows: TGTGCCAGCAGCTTGGACTGGGGGGACAGGGGCACTGAAGCTTTCTTT. The encoded protein is CASSLDWGDRGTEAFF.

Comments on this clone: Germline is not matched at one junction end, which may reflect a read error. J is TRBJ2-2 and V is TRBV7-7; no clear D. Germline assignment: CDR1 SSHAT and CDR2 FNYEAQ (reference sequence). The CDR3 sequence is 14 residues long. The CDR3 region has the DNA TGTGCTAGCAGCTTGGGCAGGAACACCGGGGAGCTGTTTTTT. It yields the protein CASSLGRNTGELFF.

The rearrangement uses TRBV10-2 and TRBJ2-3, with 8 bases identical to TRBD2. V dropped 0 bases and J dropped 4; count of bases not matched to a gene: 6. This CDR3 spans 16 amino acids. Germline V gene lookup returns CDR1 WSHSY and CDR2 SAAADI. For the CDR3, the DNA is TGCGCCAGCAGTGAGTCAGCGGGAGTTAAAGCAGATACGCAGTATTTT. Its protein is CASSESAGVKADTQYF.

The rearrangement links TRBV7-3 to TRBJ2-3, with TRBD1 as a possible D gene (5 bases). The length of the CDR3 is 15 residues. The V and J ends lost 1 base and 5 bases respectively, with 13 bases between them. Per the germline V gene, CDR1 is SGHTA and CDR2 is FQGTGA. CDR3 DNA: TGTGCCAGCAGCTTAATGCCAGGGTGGGGAGATACGCAGTATTTT. Encoded protein: CASSLMPGWGDTQYF.

The V gene is TRBV6-6, the J gene TRBJ2-1; the match to TRBD2 covers 10 bases. Trimming took 6 bases from V and 9 from J; bases not matched to a gene: 8. CDR1 and CDR2 (germline): MNHNY, SVGAGI (reference sequence). This CDR3 contains 14 residues. The CDR3 nucleotides are TGTGCCAGCAGGGGATCGGGACTAGCGTTTGAGCAGTTCTTC. Protein product: CASRGSGLAFEQFF.

This clone was detected only a few times. The rearrangement links TRBV19 to TRBJ2-1; 10 bases align to TRBD2. V shed 5 bases and J 8 bases; nucleotides not matched to a gene: 9. This CDR3 has 15 residues. Germline V gives CDR1 LNHDA, CDR2 SQIVND (reference sequence). The CDR3 is CASSPTGTSVHEQFF. Here the CDR3 DNA reads TGTGCCAGTAGTCCGACCGGGACTAGCGTGCATGAGCAGTTCTTC.

The V gene is TRBV2, the J gene TRBJ1-3; D ambiguous. V gave up 0 bases and J gave up 2 bases, with 8 bases separating them. The germline gives CDR1 SNHLY, CDR2 FYNNEI. This CDR3 spans 15 amino acids. CDR3: CASSEAWRAGNTIYF. DNA of the CDR3: TGTGCCAGCAGTGAAGCTTGGAGGGCTGGAAACACCATATATTTT. The full variable domain, completed using reference TRBV2 and TRBJ1-3, is EPEVTQTPSHQVTQMGQEVILRCVPISNHLYFYWYRQILGQKVEFLVSFYNNEISEKSEIFDDQFSVERPDGSNFTLKIRSTKLEDSAMYFCASSEAWRAGNTIYFGEGSWLTVV.

V is TRBV6-5 and J is TRBJ2-3; the D gene is possibly TRBD2 (6 bases). Trimming removed 9 bases from V and 4 bases from J, with 20 bases in between. The V gene's germline CDR1 is MNHEY and CDR2 SVGAGI. The CDR3 has 15 amino acids. CDR3 bases: TGTGCCAGTTCCCTGGGGCCCGGGAGCCCAGATACGCAGTATTTT. This encodes CASSLGPGSPDTQYF.

This clone has just one count. The chain carries TRBV2 and TRBJ2-7; D might be TRBD1 (6 bases). Germline assignment: CDR1 SNHLY and CDR2 FYNNEI. The V gene lost 2 bases and the J gene lost 2 bases, with 13 bases spanning the gap. The CDR3 extends over 15 amino acids. The CDR3 region is CASSEPQGIPYEQYF. As DNA, the CDR3 is TGTGCCAGCAGTGAACCCCAGGGGATCCCCTACGAGCAGTACTTC.

This clone appeared a few times. The rearrangement links TRBV5-1 to TRBJ2-5, with D possibly TRBD2 on 6 matching bases. The CDR3 is 15 amino acids. Trimming left V 1 base short and J 2 bases short, with 12 bases between. Germline lookup yields CDR1 SGHRS and CDR2 YFSETQ. The DNA for the CDR3 is TGCGCCAGCAGCTTGTGGCGGGGCCAGCAAGAGACCCAGTACTTC. Its protein product is CASSLWRGQQETQYF.

The genes are TRBV30 and TRBJ1-6, with 8 bases lining up with TRBD1. This CDR3 has 16 residues. CDR1 is GTSNPN and CDR2 is SVGIG in the germline V gene (reference sequence). V was clipped by 0 bases and J by 7 bases; unmatched bases: 8. The DNA of the CDR3 is TGTGCCTGGAGTGTAGCCAGGACAGGGAGGAATTCACCCCTCCACTTT. Amino acids: CAWSVARTGRNSPLHF.

The chain links TRBV6-5 to TRBJ1-1; no clear D gene. This CDR3 has 13 residues. V was pared by 5 bases and J by 5 bases, with 12 bases between. Germline V gene sequence: CDR1 MNHEY, CDR2 SVGAGI. In DNA, the CDR3 is TGTGCCAGCAGTCGTACCCGGGGAACTGAAGCTTTCTTT. This codes for CASSRTRGTEAFF.

This sequence joins TRBV4-2 and TRBJ2-1; perhaps TRBD1 as D (5 bases). Germline values: CDR1 LGHNA, CDR2 YNFKEQ. Trimming removed 0 bases at V and 2 bases at J, with 11 bases between. The CDR3 runs 16 residues. The chain's CDR3 is CASSQDIGVAYNEQFF. CDR3 nucleotide sequence: TGTGCCAGCAGCCAAGATATAGGGGTTGCCTACAATGAGCAGTTCTTC.

The chain links TRBV18 to TRBJ1-5; 9 bases match TRBD1. CDR3 size: 14 residues. Trimming took 4 bases from V and 7 from J; bases not matched to a gene: 5. Germline assignment: CDR1 KGHSH and CDR2 LQKENI. This CDR3 is CASSLGQGFQPQHF. CDR3 DNA sequence: TGTGCCAGCTCACTAGGACAGGGGTTCCAGCCCCAGCATTTT. Drawing the rest from reference TRBV18 and TRBJ1-5, the complete variable domain is NAGVMQNPRHLVRRRGQEARLRCSPMKGHSHVYWYRQLPEEGLKFMVYLQKENIIDESGMPKERFSAEFPKEGPSILRIQQVVRGDSAAYFCASSLGQGFQPQHFGDGTRLSIL.

The gene calls are TRBV19 and TRBJ2-2; perhaps TRBD1 as D (7 bases). CDR3 length: 17 residues. Trimming removed 3 bases from V and 7 bases from J, with 21 bases in between. CDR1 and CDR2 from the germline V gene are LNHDA and SQIVND (reference sequence). Here the CDR3 reads CASSIGGQLGRNGELFF. As DNA, the CDR3 is TGTGCCAGTAGTATCGGGGGACAGCTGGGAAGGAACGGGGAGCTGTTTTTT.

This clone has just a few counts. The V call is TRBV6-5, the J call TRBJ1-2; 7 bases fit TRBD1. This CDR3 comprises 12 residues. Looked up from germline, CDR1 is MNHEY and CDR2 is SVGAGI. Trimming cost V 6 bases and J 8 bases; bases outside gene matches: 6. The CDR3 here is CASRTGSGGYTF. As DNA, the CDR3 is TGTGCCAGCAGGACAGGGTCCGGAGGCTACACCTTC.

This clone has a handful of counts. J is TRBJ1-2 and V is TRBV10-3; 7 bases are a match to TRBD1. Trimming removed 2 bases from V and 6 bases from J; junction bases left unmatched: 3. The CDR3 totals 13 residues. CDR1 is ENHRY, CDR2 SYGVKD, per germline. CDR3 sequence: CAISEIRGHGYTF. CDR3 nucleotide sequence: TGTGCCATCAGTGAGATTAGGGGGCATGGCTACACCTTC.